Here is one T cell receptor beta chain with its context. In this sample, this clone turned up once. The antigen it recognizes is unknown. Within one base of it there is no much larger clone, and no base qualities were kept. Based on the germline V gene (reference sequence), the CDR1 and CDR2 sequences are SEHNR and FQNEAQ. From its cysteine to its phenylalanine, the CDR3 spans 15 amino acids. The read is trimmed to its CDR3 DNA, 45 bases read in frame from base 1. Deletion took 5 bases off V and 5 bases off J, with a span of 15 bases between the germline ends. At diagnosis, peripheral blood, uninvolved tumor-adjacent lung and tumor were collected and were preserved as a mix of fresh-frozen and FFPE material. For TCR repertoire profiling, blood samples were analyzed in the form of peripheral blood mononuclear cells. This entry comes from a study of T cells in localized non-small cell lung cancer (dated by TCRdb to 2018 to 2020). Regarding the study in general: The study analyzed T cell repertoires of about 230 early-stage NSCLC patients, comparing tumors and uninvolved tumor-adjacent lungs. The cohort was made up of fewer than 250 treatment-naive NSCLC patients whose localized lung tumors had been resected. Of the NSCLC patients, 129 were male and 107 were female, and the mean age was about 69 years. Paper-wide results and their limitations: Because multi-region sequencing of the tumors was not done, intratumor heterogeneity could not be ruled out. Uninvolved tumor-adjacent lung showed the highest T cell clonality, higher than tumor, which suggests more focused antigenic responses in the uninvolved tumor-adjacent lung. A median of around 50 of the top 100 tumor clones turned up in the paired uninvolved adjacent lung, and under 30 of those clones also ranked among the top 100 of that same adjacent lung. Higher blood T cell density associated with longer overall survival, while higher adjacent-lung clonality associated with shorter survival. Because the study design was exploratory, TCR variables were selected using unadjusted p-values without false-discovery rate correction.

The immunoSEQ Assay was used to sequence TCR beta CDR3 regions from DNA. In the paper's pipeline: To compute T cell density, TCR beta template counts were normalized to usable DNA, which was estimated by amplifying housekeeping genes. The preseqR package was used to estimate richness by extrapolating to 400,000 templates for PBMC samples and to 120,000 templates for tissue samples. Clonality was calculated as one minus Pielou's evenness. Tissue-enriched TCRs were identified through differential abundance testing performed on productive amino-acid clonotypes, with a minimum total count of 5 and an alpha of 0.1. The Jaccard Index and the Morisita Overlap Index were used to measure repertoire overlap between compartments. GLIPH grouped TCR beta CDR3s together with public tetramer-defined viral CDR3s, and a viral motif had to include at least three viral sequences and also show V-gene enrichment. TCRdb provides this immuneACCESS table in a form limited to in-frame rearrangements. Some clones are lacking; in checked studies, under half of them reflect an unresolved V gene, and why the rest are absent is not known. The V and J calls and clone size come from that table; D and trimming were worked out from the DNA. Recorded for this sample are fewer than 90,000 clones; roughly 80% of them occurred a single time. The top ten constitute 15% to 20% of the sample.

This clonotype was obtained from a man between 35 and 75 years old with stage II squamous cell lung carcinoma. The chain links TRBV7-9 with TRBJ2-2, with TRBD2 as a weak D call on 7 bases. The sample consisted of PBMCs, taken before any cancer treatment. The nucleotide sequence is given as TGTGCCAGCAGCCCCTTCAGGGGAGGGACCGGGGAGCTGTTTTTT. Translated, it gives CASSPFRGGTGELFF.